These 31 T cell receptor beta chains were sequenced from one sample in a study of shared clonotypes between healthy human individuals. Using immunoSEQ multiplex PCR, the repertoire was profiled, and TCRdb retains in-frame clones only, with some absent. The table shows roughly 200,000 clones, with about 66% occurring only once. The sample comprised memory CD4+ T cells sorted from blood. Subset defined: CD45RA-negative fraction. The receptor set was obtained from a man aged 25 to 40 in good health.

This sequence joins TRBV6-5 and TRBJ2-7; TRBD2 agrees at 8 bases. V dropped 2 bases and J dropped 3; count of bases not matched to a gene: 6. Germline CDR1 MNHEY, CDR2 SVGAGI. CDR3 length: 15 residues. This chain's CDR3 is CASSYVVAGGYEQYF. As DNA, the CDR3 is TGTGCCAGCAGTTACGTGGTTGCGGGGGGCTACGAGCAGTACTTC.

The V call is TRBV19, the J call TRBJ1-4; 7 positions match TRBD1. The V and J ends lost 6 bases and 8 bases, in that order; junction bases with no gene match: 6. The CDR3 has 13 amino acids. Germline lookup yields CDR1 LNHDA and CDR2 SQIVND (reference sequence). The CDR3 loop reads CASRHRTGEKLFF. DNA for the CDR3: TGTGCCAGTAGACACCGGACAGGCGAAAAACTGTTTTTT.

The J gene is TRBJ2-1, the V gene TRBV4-3; D is possibly TRBD2 (6 bases). CDR1 and CDR2 (germline): LGHNA, YSLEER. The V end was cut by 1 base, the J end by 2 bases, with 15 bases between. There are 17 residues in the CDR3. The chain's CDR3 is CASSQGIGDSAYNEQFF. CDR3 bases: TGCGCCAGCAGCCAAGGGATCGGGGACTCCGCCTACAATGAGCAGTTCTTC.

This clone came up a few times. The chain joins TRBV18 to TRBJ1-1; 7 nucleotides align to TRBD1. The J segment lost 1 base and the V segment lost 6 bases, leaving 8 bases of the junction unmatched. The germline gives CDR1 KGHSH, CDR2 LQKENI. CDR3 length equals 15 residues. CDR3 in DNA: TGTGCCAGCTCGTTCTCCGGGACAGAGAACACTGAAGCTTTCTTT. Amino acid sequence: CASSFSGTENTEAFF. Together with reference TRBV18 and TRBJ1-1, the CDR3 gives the full variable domain: NAGVMQNPRHLVRRRGQEARLRCSPMKGHSHVYWYRQLPEEGLKFMVYLQKENIIDESGMPKERFSAEFPKEGPSILRIQQVVRGDSAAYFCASSFSGTENTEAFFGQGTRLTVV.

The chain couples TRBV29-1 to TRBJ1-2; D might be TRBD1 (6 bases). CDR3 length: 13 amino acids. Trimming took off 7 bases at V and 8 bases at J, with 20 bases between the two ends. Per germline, CDR1 SQVTM and CDR2 ANQGSEA. The CDR3, as DNA: TGCAGCGCTATGGGGACCTCAGGGGACGGCTACACCTTC. It specifies CSAMGTSGDGYTF.

The rearrangement uses TRBV18 and TRBJ2-7; TRBD2 is a possible D gene (5 bases). The V and J ends lost 3 bases and 7 bases respectively, with 22 bases between them. There are 16 residues in the CDR3. The germline gives CDR1 KGHSH, CDR2 LQKENI. This CDR3 is CASSPLGPTDSVEQYF. The CDR3 nucleotides read TGTGCCAGCTCACCGCTTGGTCCGACGGACTCTGTGGAGCAGTACTTC.

The chain is built from TRBV9 and TRBJ2-3, with TRBD2 matching 8 bases. This CDR3 is 15 amino acids long. Germline CDR1 and CDR2: SGDLS and YYNGEE. V lost 3 bases and J lost 0; bases outside the gene matches: 3. CDR3 DNA: TGTGCCAGCAGCGCCCGACTAGCGAGCACAGATACGCAGTATTTT. Translating it yields CASSARLASTDTQYF.

The chain uses TRBV4-1 and TRBJ2-7, with TRBD2 matching over 9 bases. CDR3 length: 16 amino acids. Trimming removed 1 base from V and 2 bases from J; junction bases left unmatched: 6. CDR1 is MGHRA, CDR2 YSYEKL, per germline. Here the CDR3 reads CASSQGLAGSTYEQYF. DNA for the CDR3: TGCGCCAGCAGCCAAGGCCTAGCGGGATCCACCTACGAGCAGTACTTC.

This clone was recorded a few times. The chain links TRBV25-1 to TRBJ1-2, with TRBD1 as a possible D gene (5 bases). Trimming cost V 4 bases and J 6 bases, with 21 bases left between them. The CDR3 loop spans 16 amino acids. Germline lookup yields CDR1 MGHDK and CDR2 SYGVNS. CDR3 DNA sequence: TGTGCCAGCAGTGGGGCCGGGACGGCGAATGCGCATGGCTACACCTTC. Its protein product is CASSGAGTANAHGYTF.

The V gene is TRBV10-3, the J gene TRBJ2-6; 8 bases match TRBD1. Trimming removed 4 bases from V and 5 bases from J; junction bases left unmatched: 7. The CDR3 extends over 16 amino acids. The germline gives CDR1 ENHRY, CDR2 SYGVKD. The CDR3 region has the DNA TGTGCCATCAGTGCGGGACAGGTCAATAGGGCCAACGTCCTGACTTTC. It is translated as CAISAGQVNRANVLTF.

This rearrangement joins TRBV18 to TRBJ2-7; 8 bases are shared with TRBD1. This CDR3 spans 13 amino acids. J was trimmed by 3 bases and V by 3 bases; bases with no gene match: 1. Germline V gives CDR1 KGHSH, CDR2 LQKENI. Here the CDR3 DNA reads TGTGCCAGCTCACCTGGGACAGGCTACGAGCAGTACTTC. Translating it yields CASSPGTGYEQYF.

The J gene is TRBJ1-1, the V gene TRBV10-3; no firm D call. Germline V gene data show CDR1 as ENHRY and CDR2 as SYGVKD. CDR3 length: 13 residues. Trimming removed 3 bases at V and 2 bases at J, with 7 bases between. CDR3 in amino acids: CAISDRFNTEAFF. The CDR3 nucleotides read TGTGCCATCAGTGATAGGTTCAACACTGAAGCTTTCTTT.

The CDR3, as DNA: TGCGCCAGCAGCCGAGGACTAGCGGGCAATGAGCAGTTCTTC. Translating it yields CASSRGLAGNEQFF. V usage is TRBV4-3 and J usage is TRBJ2-1, with 11 nucleotides matching TRBD2. Germline CDR1 LGHNA, CDR2 YSLEER. Germline trimming cut 4 bases from V and 6 bases from J; bases unmatched to any gene: 2. This CDR3 has 14 residues.

This chain joins TRBV11-3 and TRBJ2-5; D is ambiguous. Germline V gene lookup returns CDR1 SGHNT and CDR2 YENEEA. The CDR3 sequence is 14 residues long. The germline V and J ends were trimmed by 5 bases and 2 bases, with 12 bases remaining between them. For the CDR3, the DNA is TGTGCCAGCAGCCTGTCTGGGAAACAAGAGACCCAGTACTTC. Translating it yields CASSLSGKQETQYF.

The rearrangement links TRBV5-1 to TRBJ1-3, with TRBD1 matching 10 bases. The CDR3 totals 18 residues. V lost 7 bases and J lost 4; bases outside the gene matches: 17. Germline V lookup: CDR1 SGHRS, CDR2 YFSETQ. CDR3: CASRPGTGVAGSGNTIYF. The DNA of the CDR3 is TGCGCCAGCCGACCCGGGACAGGGGTGGCCGGTTCCGGAAACACCATATATTTT.

The gene calls are TRBV18 and TRBJ2-5; 9 nucleotides line up with TRBD1. The germline gives CDR1 KGHSH, CDR2 LQKENI. Losses at the gene ends were 4 bases for V and 5 bases for J; bases not matched to a gene: 8. CDR3 length: 15 amino acids. CDR3 protein: CASSRNRGLGETQYF. The CDR3 nucleotides read TGTGCCAGCTCACGAAACAGGGGGCTGGGGGAGACCCAGTACTTC.

V is TRBV11-2 and J is TRBJ2-7, with D possibly matching TRBD1 (5 bases). CDR1 is SGHAT and CDR2 is FQNNGV in the germline V gene. The CDR3 spans 17 residues. The V end lost 4 bases, the J end lost 0 bases, and 19 bases lay between the germline ends. The CDR3 bases are TGTGCCAGCAGCTCCCCTCGAGGACATCGAAGCTCCTACGAGCAGTACTTC. This sequence encodes CASSSPRGHRSSYEQYF. The variable domain in full, with the rest retrieved from reference TRBV11-2 and TRBJ2-7, is EAGVAQSPRYKIIEKRQSVAFWCNPISGHATLYWYQQILGQGPKLLIQFQNNGVVDDSQLPKDRFSAERLKGVDSTLKIQPAKLEDSAVYLCASSSPRGHRSSYEQYFGPGTRLTVT.

This clone was detected ten times or more. The V and J genes are TRBV18 and TRBJ2-6; D is ambiguous. V lost 5 bases, J lost 0 bases, and 11 bases lay in between. Looked up from germline, CDR1 is KGHSH and CDR2 is LQKENI. The CDR3 runs to 16 residues. CDR3 DNA: TGTGCCAGCTCATCAAAAACTGGCTCTGGGGCCAACGTCCTGACTTTC. Residues: CASSSKTGSGANVLTF.

The chain recombines TRBV29-1 with TRBJ1-4; the D is unclear. The germline CDR1 and CDR2 sequences are SQVTM and ANQGSEA. V gave up 5 bases and J gave up 4 bases, with 11 bases separating them. This CDR3 comprises 13 residues. This CDR3 reads CSVLMDRNEKLFF. As DNA, the CDR3 is TGCAGCGTTCTTATGGACCGTAATGAAAAACTGTTTTTT.

This sequence joins TRBV5-1 and TRBJ2-1; D possibly corresponds to TRBD1 (6 bases). V dropped 7 bases and J dropped 5 bases, with 13 bases sitting between them. CDR1 and CDR2 from the germline V gene are SGHRS and YFSETQ. The CDR3 is made up of 13 amino acids. CDR3 region: CASGQRTDNEQFF. CDR3 DNA sequence: TGCGCCAGCGGCCAGCGGACAGACAATGAGCAGTTCTTC. Looking up the rest from reference TRBV5-1 and TRBJ2-1 gives the full variable domain: KAGVTQTPRYLIKTRGQQVTLSCSPISGHRSVSWYQQTPGQGLQFLFEYFSETQRNKGNFPGRFSGRQFSNSRSEMNVSTLELGDSALYLCASGQRTDNEQFFGPGTRLTVL.

This clone is medium-sized within its sample. Other DNA sequences in the sample encode the same CDR3. The J gene is TRBJ2-5, the V gene TRBV5-4; D unresolved. The CDR3 consists of 12 residues. CDR1 is SGHNT and CDR2 is YYREEE in the germline V gene (reference sequence). V was cut by 0 bases and J by 0 bases, with 0 bases left in between. The CDR3 is CASSLDQETQYF. The CDR3 DNA follows: TGTGCCAGCAGCTTGGACCAAGAGACCCAGTACTTC.

This clone was seen just once. V gene TRBV9 combines with J gene TRBJ2-3; D might be TRBD1 (6 bases). CDR1 is SGDLS, CDR2 YYNGEE, per germline. Between the trimmed V and J ends, which lost 3 bases and 0 bases, there was a span of 8 bases. The CDR3 spans 14 residues. Written as DNA, the CDR3 is TGTGCCAGCAGCGAGGACAGTAGCACAGATACGCAGTATTTT. Protein product: CASSEDSSTDTQYF.

This chain links TRBV11-3 with TRBJ2-3; 8 bases agree with TRBD2. CDR3 length equals 15 residues. Germline values: CDR1 SGHNT, CDR2 YENEEA. Unmatched junction bases numbered 7, after V lost 0 bases and J lost 8 bases. The CDR3 DNA follows: TGTGCCAGCAGCTTAGATCCGGGAGGGAGCGCTACGCAGTATTTT. This sequence encodes CASSLDPGGSATQYF.

V and J are TRBV10-1 and TRBJ2-5; D may be TRBD2 (6 bases). This CDR3 comprises 14 residues. Germline V lookup: CDR1 WNHNN, CDR2 SYGVQD (reference sequence). Trimming removed 8 bases from V and 2 bases from J, with 15 bases in between. Here the CDR3 reads CASDGTFSQETQYF. CDR3 DNA sequence: TGCGCCAGCGATGGGACTTTTTCTCAAGAGACCCAGTACTTC.

In its sample, this clone was seen a few times. The chain joins TRBV28 to TRBJ2-1; a possible D gene is TRBD1 (5 bases). Trimming took off 8 bases at V and 7 bases at J, with 21 bases between the two ends. CDR3 length: 15 residues. Germline values: CDR1 MDHEN, CDR2 SYDVKM. CDR3 sequence (DNA): TGTGCCAGCCTCCCGACAGCCGGGTTCCTAAATGAGCAGTTCTTC. It codes for CASLPTAGFLNEQFF.

The gene calls are TRBV4-2 and TRBJ2-6, with 14 bases fitting TRBD2. Losses at the gene ends were 4 bases for V and 3 bases for J; bases not matched to a gene: 17. The CDR3 has 22 amino acids. Germline V CDR1 and CDR2: LGHNA, YNFKEQ. CDR3 in amino acids: CASSPSLKNRLAGGGGANVLTF. CDR3 nucleotides: TGTGCCAGCAGCCCTAGCCTCAAAAACCGACTAGCGGGAGGGGGTGGGGCCAACGTCCTGACTTTC.

In its sample, this clone was seen a few times. V and J are TRBV13 and TRBJ2-2; D might be TRBD1 (6 bases). V was trimmed by 2 bases and J by 7 bases, leaving 8 bases between them. The germline CDR1 and CDR2 sequences are PRHDT and FYEKMQ (reference sequence). The CDR3 totals 13 residues. CDR3 in DNA: TGTGCCAGCAGCTTACAGGGGATCGGGGAGCTGTTTTTT. This gives the protein CASSLQGIGELFF.

The genes are TRBV10-1 and TRBJ2-1; 8 bases match TRBD2. Germline V gene data show CDR1 as WNHNN and CDR2 as SYGVQD (reference sequence). J lost 0 bases, V lost 4 bases, and 5 bases had no gene match. The CDR3 covers 16 residues. CDR3 region: CASSVLAEPSYNEQFF. CDR3 nucleotides: TGCGCCAGCAGTGTACTAGCGGAACCCTCCTACAATGAGCAGTTCTTC.

V gene TRBV19 combines with J gene TRBJ2-2; no clear D. The CDR3 consists of 15 residues. Germline-derived CDR1 and CDR2 are LNHDA and SQIVND (reference sequence). V shed 2 bases and J shed 6 bases, with 13 bases lying between them. CDR3 nucleotide sequence: TGTGCCAGTAGTATATCCTGGGGTCGGGCCGGGGAGCTGTTTTTT. Its protein is CASSISWGRAGELFF. The variable domain in full, with the rest retrieved from reference TRBV19 and TRBJ2-2, is DGGITQSPKYLFRKEGQNVTLSCEQNLNHDAMYWYRQDPGQGLRLIYYSQIVNDFQKGDIAEGYSVSREKKESFPLTVTSAQKNPTAFYLCASSISWGRAGELFFGEGSRLTVL.

This chain links TRBV10-2 with TRBJ1-5; the D is unclear. V lost 2 bases and J lost 4, with 12 bases in between. The CDR3 sequence is 15 residues long. The germline gives CDR1 WSHSY, CDR2 SAAADI. CDR3 DNA: TGCGCCAGCAGTGAGGCGGGAACTAAAAATCAGCCCCAGCATTTT. It translates to CASSEAGTKNQPQHF.

CDR3 sequence reads: CASSRGGDQPQHF. In DNA form, the CDR3 reads TGTGCCAGCAGCCGGGGGGGAGATCAGCCCCAGCATTTT. This chain connects TRBV14 to TRBJ1-5, with D possibly being TRBD1 (5 bases). This CDR3 contains 13 residues. The V gene lost 4 bases and the J gene lost 5 bases, with 9 bases spanning the gap. Germline CDR1 and CDR2: SGHDN and FVKESK.